This T cell receptor (beta chain) was sequenced in a study of spatial heterogeneity in lung cancer. Study summary: There were consistently more beta-chain sequences detected than alpha-chain sequences. Findings and caveats of the study: In blood, ubiquitous expanded tumor TCRs appeared more at resection than follow-up.

The time point here: sample taken at primary tumor resection. The study sequenced unsorted whole RNA from tumor, nontumor lung or frozen PBMC. Trimming pared 7 bases from V and 7 bases from J, leaving 16 bases between. The V gene's germline CDR1 is MNHEY and CDR2 SMNVEV (reference sequence). The CDR3 has 13 amino acids. Only a few counts were recorded for this clonotype. Antigen specificity is unknown. TCRdb recomputed calls from the 5' RACE reads with MiXCR, one row per CDR3 protein. This table has approximately 24,000 distinct CDR3 sequences, around 5% appearing once. Source: PBMCs, taken at surgery. The chain carries TRBV27 and TRBJ1-1; a weak D match, TRBD1 (6 bases). The sequence came from a male donor with early-stage non-small cell lung cancer. In nucleotides, the CDR3 is TGTGCCAGCAAAATCGGGGGCTGGGGTGAAGCTTTCTTT. Protein sequence: CASKIGGWGEAFF.